The 16 T cell receptor beta chains listed next were all sequenced from one sample in a study of blood T cells in healthy people across ages. A sample-barcoded 5' primer and a J-beta primer mix were used in a second PCR of roughly 7 to 11 cycles. TCRdb processed the 5' RACE reads anew with MiXCR; each CDR3 protein has one entry. The sample yields around 1,500,000 distinct CDR3 sequences, roughly 27% seen once. Sequences were obtained from blood. Receptors were obtained from a woman younger than 45 in good health.

Many counts were recorded for this clonotype. V and J are TRBV12-3 or TRBV12-4 and TRBJ2-7; 9 positions match TRBD1. The V and J ends lost 4 bases and 6 bases, in that order; junction bases with no gene match: 10. There are 15 residues in the CDR3. The CDR3 here is CASSYTGGAGSEQYF. The DNA of the CDR3 is TGTGCCAGCAGTTACACAGGGGGCGCGGGAAGCGAGCAGTACTTC.

The chain joins TRBV6-5 to TRBJ1-1, with a tentative D call TRBD1 (6 bases). This CDR3 spans 15 amino acids. Germline values: CDR1 MNHEY, CDR2 SVGAGI. Trimming took off 2 bases at V and 4 bases at J, with 14 bases between the two ends. CDR3 loop: CASSYGRGRITEAFF. DNA for the CDR3: TGTGCCAGCAGTTACGGCAGGGGTAGGATCACTGAAGCTTTCTTT.

This clonotype was counted ten times or more. The gene calls are TRBV20-1 and TRBJ2-4; D may be TRBD2 (5 bases). V was shortened by 1 base and J by 6 bases, with 13 bases between the two germline ends. Germline CDR1 DFQATT, CDR2 SNEGSKA (reference sequence). CDR3 length: 14 residues. This chain's CDR3 is CSARVSRGINIQYF. In nucleotides, the CDR3 is TGCAGTGCTAGAGTCTCCCGAGGGATAAACATTCAGTACTTC.

This sequence joins TRBV5-1 and TRBJ2-7, with 10 bases fitting TRBD2. The V and J ends lost 3 bases and 3 bases, in that order; junction bases with no gene match: 9. CDR1 and CDR2 (germline): SGHRS, YFSETQ. The CDR3 loop spans 16 amino acids. The CDR3 sequence: CASSSVSIAGGYEQYF. Written as DNA, the CDR3 is TGCGCCAGCAGCTCCGTATCGATAGCGGGAGGCTACGAGCAGTACTTC.

This clonotype was seen repeatedly, ten times or more. This chain joins TRBV5-1 and TRBJ2-7, with TRBD1 matching over 8 bases. This CDR3 is built from 14 residues. CDR1 and CDR2 from the germline V gene are SGHRS and YFSETQ. The ends lost 1 base at V and 4 bases at J; junction bases unmatched: 4. CDR3 loop: CASSLRDRFYEQYF. The CDR3 nucleotides read TGCGCCAGCAGCTTGAGGGACAGGTTTTACGAGCAGTACTTC.

The V and J genes are TRBV12-3 or TRBV12-4 and TRBJ2-3; D is perhaps TRBD2 (6 bases). This CDR3 region has 13 residues. V lost 5 bases and J 6 bases, leaving 12 bases between the germline ends. In DNA, the CDR3 is TGTGCCAGCAGTGTGGGGACTTGGGATACGCAGTATTTT. Protein product: CASSVGTWDTQYF.

This clonotype has ten or more counts. The chain has TRBV29-1 and TRBJ2-5, with a weak D call TRBD1 (6 bases). V lost 8 bases and J 3 bases, leaving 13 bases between the germline ends. The CDR3 runs 12 residues. CDR1 SQVTM and CDR2 ANQGSEA come from the germline V gene. The CDR3 here is CSLRDKKETQYF. The CDR3 DNA sequence: TGCAGCCTCCGGGACAAAAAAGAGACCCAGTACTTC.

This clonotype was detected only a few times. The chain employs TRBV20-1 and TRBJ1-5; perhaps TRBD1 as D (6 bases). In germline, CDR1 is DFQATT, CDR2 SNEGSKA (reference sequence). CDR3 length: 15 residues. Trimming shortened V by 0 bases and J by 4 bases, and 13 bases separated the two germline ends. The CDR3 region has the DNA TGCAGTGCTAGAGATACGGGGGCCCTAAATCAGCCCCAGCATTTT. This translates into CSARDTGALNQPQHF.

This clonotype was observed at least ten times. The rearrangement joins TRBV24-1 to TRBJ2-7; no clear D. V was clipped by 7 bases and J by 2 bases, with 14 bases between them. This CDR3 has 14 residues. The germline CDR1 and CDR2 sequences are KGHDR and SFDVKD. The CDR3 sequence: CATSPSAPPYEQYF. CDR3 sequence (DNA): TGTGCCACCAGCCCGTCTGCGCCGCCCTACGAGCAGTACTTC.

The gene calls are TRBV15 and TRBJ2-4; D unresolved. Germline CDR1 is LNHNV and CDR2 is YYDKDF (reference sequence). The CDR3 has 12 residues. V lost 1 base and J 11 bases, leaving 9 bases between the germline ends. Here the CDR3 DNA reads TGTGCCACCAGCAGAGGGAGCTTACTTCAGTACTTC. Its translation is CATSRGSLLQYF.

The CDR3: CASSTPLDRGVTYEQFF. CDR3 DNA sequence: TGTGCCAGCAGCACCCCGCTGGACAGGGGTGTGACCTACGAGCAGTTCTTC. The chain combines TRBV7-8 with TRBJ2-1; 9 nucleotides align to TRBD1. This CDR3 region has 17 residues. CDR1 and CDR2 from the germline V gene are SGHVS and FQNEAQ. V lost 5 bases to trimming and J lost 10 bases; unmatched junction nucleotides: 18.

This clonotype was counted between two and nine times. This chain links TRBV6-5 with TRBJ2-5, with D possibly matching TRBD2 (5 bases). V shed 5 bases and J shed 5 bases, with 18 bases lying between them. Germline CDR1 is MNHEY and CDR2 is SVGAGI. This CDR3 contains 15 residues. The CDR3 reads CASSVGGAEFETQYF. The CDR3 nucleotides read TGTGCCAGCAGTGTTGGAGGTGCCGAGTTTGAGACCCAGTACTTC.

The sample holds a few counts of this clonotype. The chain recombines TRBV12-3 or TRBV12-4 with TRBJ1-6; D unresolved. This CDR3 is built from 15 residues. V gave up 3 bases and J gave up 10 bases, with 16 bases separating them. The CDR3 reads CASSLGSSSSSPLHF. For the CDR3, the DNA is TGTGCCAGCAGTTTGGGATCCTCTTCTTCATCACCCCTCCACTTT.

The CDR3 DNA follows: TGTGCCAGCAGCCAAGGGACAGGGGGCCAGCATTTT. Its translation is CASSQGTGGQHF. This chain links TRBV3-1 with TRBJ1-5, with 10 positions matching TRBD1. J lost 12 bases, V lost 1 base, and 0 bases had no gene match. Germline assignment: CDR1 LGHDT and CDR2 YNNKEL (reference sequence). The CDR3 has 12 amino acids.

This clonotype was seen a few times. The genes are TRBV20-1 and TRBJ1-6; D is possibly TRBD1 (6 bases). V dropped 0 bases and J dropped 6 bases, with 12 bases sitting between them. Germline loops: CDR1 DFQATT, CDR2 SNEGSKA (reference sequence). There are 15 residues in the CDR3. Here the CDR3 reads CSAREPGVFNSPLHF. For the CDR3, the DNA is TGCAGTGCTAGAGAGCCAGGGGTGTTTAATTCACCCCTCCACTTT.

This clonotype was seen only a few times. The chain combines TRBV29-1 with TRBJ1-2; D gene unclear. V gave up 4 bases and J gave up 6 bases, with 6 bases separating them. This CDR3 region has 10 residues. Germline V CDR1 and CDR2: SQVTM, ANQGSEA. The CDR3 loop is CSVVGHGYTF. CDR3 nucleotide sequence: TGCAGCGTTGTAGGACATGGCTACACCTTC.